Below, 21 T cell receptor beta chains from the same sample are listed, as sequenced in a study of blood T cells in healthy people across ages. For the second PCR, which ran for roughly 6 to 12 cycles, a sample-barcoded 5' primer and a J-beta primer mix were used. TCRdb re-derived calls from the 5' RACE reads in MiXCR, one entry per CDR3 protein. The table has around 1,500,000 distinct CDR3 sequences, 28% seen once; the top ten hold about 7.7%. Sequenced material: blood. The receptors were sampled from a woman aged 25 to 39 in good health.

V and J are TRBV30 and TRBJ1-2; D unresolved. The length of the CDR3 is 12 residues. Trimming pared 1 base from V and 6 bases from J, leaving 9 bases between. Germline V CDR1 and CDR2: GTSNPN, SVGIG (reference sequence). The CDR3 spells CAWSGRRNGYTF. CDR3 nucleotide sequence: TGTGCCTGGAGTGGGAGGCGCAATGGCTACACCTTC.

The rearrangement joins TRBV6-2 or TRBV6-3 to TRBJ1-3; D might be TRBD1 (6 bases). Trimming removed 10 bases at V and 0 bases at J, with 13 bases between. The CDR3 has 14 residues. Germline CDR1 reads MNHEY; CDR2 reads SVGEGT. The CDR3 bases are TGTGCCACTAAGCGGGACAACTCTGGAAACACCATATATTTT. It specifies CATKRDNSGNTIYF.

This clonotype was seen many times. This chain connects TRBV19 to TRBJ1-4; possible D gene TRBD1, 5 bases. This CDR3 spans 12 amino acids. Trimming stripped 5 bases from V and 5 bases from J, with 6 bases between. Germline V gives CDR1 LNHDA, CDR2 SQIVND (reference sequence). The CDR3 region is CASSRGNEKLFF. The CDR3, as DNA: TGTGCCAGTAGTCGGGGGAATGAAAAACTGTTTTTT.

V gene TRBV12-5 combines with J gene TRBJ2-3; TRBD1 might be the D (6 bases). The CDR3 covers 16 residues. Trimming shortened V by 5 bases and J by 4 bases, and 19 bases separated the two germline ends. The germline V gene has CDR1 LGHNT and CDR2 FRNRAP. The CDR3 spells CASGPEAGVRADTQYF. The CDR3 DNA sequence: TGTGCTAGTGGTCCGGAGGCAGGGGTTCGCGCAGATACGCAGTATTTT.

Only one count was recorded for this clonotype. The chain combines TRBV29-1 with TRBJ1-1, with D perhaps TRBD1 (5 bases). From germline, CDR1 is SQVTM and CDR2 ANQGSEA. The V and J ends lost 8 bases and 0 bases respectively, with 10 bases between them. CDR3 length: 12 residues. The DNA of the CDR3 is TGCAGCTCGAAGACAGTGAACACTGAAGCTTTCTTT. Translation gives CSSKTVNTEAFF.

The chain uses TRBV12-3 or TRBV12-4 and TRBJ1-4; no firm D call. The CDR3 is 13 amino acids. V lost 7 bases, J lost 2 bases, and 8 bases lay in between. CDR3 nucleotides: TGTGCCAGCATGGCCCGGACTAATGAAAAACTGTTTTTT. It codes for CASMARTNEKLFF.

There are many counts of this clonotype. The chain links TRBV6-4 to TRBJ2-1; 9 bases map to TRBD1. V dropped 6 bases and J dropped 5; count of bases not matched to a gene: 11. CDR1 and CDR2 (germline): MRHNA, SNTAGT. The length of the CDR3 is 16 residues. CDR3 DNA: TGTGCCAGCAGCTTAAGTGGGACAGGGTTGAACAATGAGCAGTTCTTC. The encoded protein is CASSLSGTGLNNEQFF.

The CDR3 bases are TGTGCCAGCAGCCTCAGTCAAGGGCGTAATGAGCAGTTCTTC. It codes for CASSLSQGRNEQFF. The chain combines TRBV7-8 with TRBJ2-1; D not certain. Germline V lookup: CDR1 SGHVS, CDR2 FQNEAQ. CDR3 length: 14 residues. Trimming stripped 5 bases from V and 7 bases from J, with 15 bases between.

In this sample, this clonotype turned up a few times. The chain carries TRBV28 and TRBJ2-5, with D perhaps TRBD1 (6 bases). Germline values: CDR1 MDHEN, CDR2 SYDVKM. CDR3 length equals 13 residues. V was pared by 9 bases and J by 7 bases, with 18 bases between. This chain's CDR3 is CASFKQGTGTQYF. The CDR3 bases are TGTGCCAGTTTTAAACAGGGCACGGGGACCCAGTACTTC.

The chain employs TRBV5-1 and TRBJ2-7; TRBD2 matches 10 bases. Germline assignment: CDR1 SGHRS and CDR2 YFSETQ. The junction had 11 bases not matched to a gene; V was cut back by 7 bases and J by 1 base. The CDR3 loop spans 16 amino acids. The CDR3 region is CASGSPAGGRSYEQYF. In DNA, the CDR3 is TGCGCCAGCGGCTCCCCAGCGGGAGGGCGTTCCTACGAGCAGTACTTC.

This clonotype has a single count. An end of the junction differs from the germline gene, which may be a read error. V gene TRBV20-1 combines with J gene TRBJ2-7; the D gene is possibly TRBD1 (6 bases). The CDR3 runs 15 residues. The germline gives CDR1 DFQATT, CDR2 SNEGSKA (reference sequence). CDR3 residues: CSAGDYRERTYEQYF. The CDR3 region has the DNA TGCAGTGCTGGAGATTACAGGGAGCGGACCTACGAGCAGTACTTC.

With respect to this clonotype: A clone one base away is much larger, so this may be a read error. The gene calls are TRBV29-1 and TRBJ2-7, with D tentatively TRBD1 or TRBD2 (5 bases each). The CDR3 extends over 11 amino acids. The germline V gene encodes CDR1 SQVTM and CDR2 ANQGSEA. V lost 7 bases and J 7 bases, leaving 14 bases between the germline ends. The CDR3 reads CSGDLYNEQYF. Here the CDR3 DNA reads TGCAGCGGGGACCTATACAATGAGCAGTACTTC.

In this sample, this clonotype turned up a few times. CDR3 nucleotide sequence: TGTGCCAGCAGTTTACTTTCCCGACATGAGCAGTTCTTC. Encoded protein: CASSLLSRHEQFF. The chain combines TRBV12-3 or TRBV12-4 with TRBJ2-1; D gene unclear. This CDR3 is 13 amino acids long. Trimming removed 2 bases at V and 8 bases at J, with 10 bases between.

The chain is built from TRBV7-6 and TRBJ2-1, with 8 bases aligning to TRBD2. Unmatched junction bases numbered 5, after V lost 1 base and J lost 3 bases. The CDR3 runs to 16 residues. CDR1 and CDR2 (germline): SGHVS, FNYEAQ. CDR3 DNA: TGTGCCAGCAGCTTAGTTACTAGCGGCTTCTACAATGAGCAGTTCTTC. Translated: CASSLVTSGFYNEQFF.

This chain joins TRBV9 and TRBJ1-5, with 7 nucleotides matching TRBD1. CDR1 is SGDLS, CDR2 YYNGEE, per germline. The V and J ends lost 7 bases and 3 bases, in that order; junction bases with no gene match: 10. This CDR3 is 15 amino acids long. CDR3 sequence (DNA): TGTGCCAGCGCAAGCTCACAGGGGACCAATCAGCCCCAGCATTTT. This codes for CASASSQGTNQPQHF. The entire variable domain, with the rest obtained from reference TRBV9 and TRBJ1-5, is as follows: DSGVTQTPKHLITATGQRVTLRCSPRSGDLSVYWYQQSLDQGLQFLIQYYNGEERAKGNILERFSAQQFPDLHSELNLSSLELGDSALYFCASASSQGTNQPQHFGDGTRLSIL.

This clonotype was seen a few times. This sequence may be a read error, since a much larger clone differs from it by one base. V usage is TRBV7-2 and J usage is TRBJ1-1; maybe TRBD1 (6 bases). In germline, CDR1 is SGHTA, CDR2 FQGNSA. This CDR3 spans 15 amino acids. Trimming took off 1 base at V and 9 bases at J, with 18 bases between the two ends. CDR3 sequence (DNA): TGTGCCAGCAGCTTAGTGTGGGGGGCGAGTACTAAAGCTTTCTTT. This codes for CASSLVWGASTKAFF.

Note on this clonotype: A clone one base away is much larger, so this may be a read error. This chain uses TRBV20-1 with TRBJ2-7, with 8 bases that match TRBD1. The CDR3 extends over 14 amino acids. CDR1 and CDR2 (germline): DFQATT, SNEGSKA (reference sequence). In DNA, the CDR3 is TGCAGTACTAGCCGGGACAGGCAACCGTACGAGCAGTACTTC. Residues: CSTSRDRQPYEQYF.

The rearrangement links TRBV27 to TRBJ2-1, with a tentative D call TRBD2 (6 bases). The ends were cut back, 8 bases at V and 1 base at J, with 27 bases in the middle. This CDR3 has 19 amino acids. Germline CDR1 is MNHEY and CDR2 is SMNVEV (reference sequence). The CDR3, as DNA: TGTGCCAGCCAAGCGTTACAGCCAGATGGAGGGCGGTCCTACAATGAGCAGTTCTTC. This gives the protein CASQALQPDGGRSYNEQFF.

This clonotype was observed a few times. The chain links TRBV3-1 to TRBJ2-6; tentatively, D is TRBD2 (5 bases). The CDR3 is 19 residues long. Per the germline V gene, CDR1 is LGHDT and CDR2 is YNNKEL (reference sequence). Trimming removed 0 bases from V and 0 bases from J, with 15 bases in between. CDR3 bases: TGTGCCAGCAGCCAAGACCGGGAACTCTCCTTCTCTGGGGCCAACGTCCTGACTTTC. This codes for CASSQDRELSFSGANVLTF.

V gene TRBV6-1 combines with J gene TRBJ2-5, with 12 bases matching TRBD1. Germline loops: CDR1 MNHNS, CDR2 SASEGT. V lost 6 bases and J lost 1; bases outside the gene matches: 3. This CDR3 has 15 amino acids. This chain's CDR3 is CASRGGQGAQETQYF. In DNA form, the CDR3 reads TGTGCCAGCAGGGGGGGACAGGGGGCCCAAGAGACCCAGTACTTC.

The chain joins TRBV5-1 to TRBJ2-2, with 9 bases matching TRBD1. The germline V gene has CDR1 SGHRS and CDR2 YFSETQ. There are 16 residues in the CDR3. Unmatched junction bases numbered 5, after V lost 4 bases and J lost 1 base. The CDR3 nucleotides are TGCGCCAGCAGCCCTACAGGGGGCCGGAACACCGGGGAGCTGTTTTTT. Encoded protein: CASSPTGGRNTGELFF. The full variable domain, with the rest looked up from reference TRBV5-1 and TRBJ2-2, is KAGVTQTPRYLIKTRGQQVTLSCSPISGHRSVSWYQQTPGQGLQFLFEYFSETQRNKGNFPGRFSGRQFSNSRSEMNVSTLELGDSALYLCASSPTGGRNTGELFFGEGSRLTVL.